Listed below are T cell receptor beta chains from one sample, sequenced in a study of shared clonotypes between healthy human individuals. TCRdb's table, derived via immunoSEQ multiplex PCR, lists solely in-frame clones and lacks some. The repertoire includes a few hundred thousand clones, 74% of them detected once, and around a tenth sits in the top ten. Sequenced material: memory CD4+ T cells sorted from blood. The receptors originated from a man aged 30 to 39 in good health. CDR3s include the opening cysteine and the closing phenylalanine or tryptophan. A D gene is named only where the DNA matches it firmly. Clone size is not always given. Where it is, it says once, few, many or a class for expanded clones.

clone size: -; J gene: TRBJ1-1; D gene: -; V gene: TRBV2; CDR3 protein: CASSLDRNTEAFF; CDR3 DNA: TGTGCCAGCAGTCTGGACAGGAACACTGAAGCTTTCTTT
clone size: -; J gene: TRBJ2-2; D gene: -; V gene: TRBV6-1; CDR3 protein: CASSEVLRLDGELFF; CDR3 DNA: TGTGCCAGCAGTGAAGTTTTAAGGTTAGACGGGGAGCTGTTTTTT
clone size: -; J gene: TRBJ2-1; D gene: TRBD2; V gene: TRBV5-4; CDR3 protein: CASSLEGLTAYNEQFF; CDR3 DNA: TGTGCCAGCAGCTTGGAGGGACTAACAGCCTACAATGAGCAGTTCTTC
clone size: -; J gene: TRBJ2-3; D gene: TRBD2; V gene: TRBV5-5; CDR3 protein: CASSESPSGRGTQYF; CDR3 DNA: TGTGCCAGCAGCGAAAGTCCTAGCGGGAGGGGTACGCAGTATTTT
clone size: few; J gene: TRBJ2-5; D gene: -; V gene: TRBV6-1; CDR3 protein: CASSEWPGQETQYF; CDR3 DNA: TGTGCCAGCAGTGAGTGGCCAGGGCAAGAGACCCAGTACTTC
clone size: -; J gene: TRBJ1-1; D gene: -; V gene: TRBV7-2; CDR3 protein: CASSSYNTEAFF; CDR3 DNA: TGTGCCAGCAGCTCCTATAACACTGAAGCTTTCTTT
clone size: -; J gene: TRBJ2-7; D gene: -; V gene: TRBV10-1; CDR3 protein: CASSGLLGNEQYF; CDR3 DNA: TGCGCCAGCAGTGGGCTCCTCGGGAACGAGCAGTACTTC
clone size: -; J gene: TRBJ2-1; D gene: -; V gene: TRBV5-1; CDR3 protein: CASSLQGIGGNNEQFF; CDR3 DNA: TGCGCCAGCAGTCTACAGGGAATCGGAGGAAACAATGAGCAGTTCTTC
clone size: -; J gene: TRBJ2-1; D gene: -; V gene: TRBV10-1; CDR3 protein: CASSSERSSYNEQFF; CDR3 DNA: TGCGCCAGCAGCTCCGAAAGGAGCTCCTACAATGAGCAGTTCTTC
clone size: -; J gene: TRBJ1-2; D gene: -; V gene: TRBV28; CDR3 protein: CAQGEPGRDGYTF; CDR3 DNA: TGTGCCCAGGGCGAGCCCGGAAGGGATGGCTACACCTTC
clone size: once; J gene: TRBJ2-1; D gene: -; V gene: TRBV4-3; CDR3 protein: CASSQAAYNEQFF; CDR3 DNA: TGCGCCAGCAGTCAGGCCGCCTACAATGAGCAGTTCTTC
clone size: -; J gene: TRBJ1-1; D gene: TRBD1; V gene: TRBV15; CDR3 protein: CATSAWDRGYTEAFF; CDR3 DNA: TGTGCCACCAGCGCCTGGGACAGGGGGTACACTGAAGCTTTCTTT
clone size: -; J gene: TRBJ1-2; D gene: -; V gene: TRBV28; CDR3 protein: CASTYGGSGYGYTF; CDR3 DNA: TGTGCCAGCACCTACGGGGGCTCGGGCTATGGCTACACCTTC
clone size: -; J gene: TRBJ2-5; D gene: -; V gene: TRBV5-6; CDR3 protein: CASSRWGGTMETQYF; CDR3 DNA: TGTGCCAGCAGCCGGTGGGGAGGGACAATGGAGACCCAGTACTTC
clone size: once; J gene: TRBJ1-1; D gene: -; V gene: TRBV5-5; CDR3 protein: CASSSIGGSTEAFF; CDR3 DNA: TGTGCCAGCAGCTCGATTGGGGGTTCCACTGAAGCTTTCTTT
clone size: -; J gene: TRBJ2-7; D gene: -; V gene: TRBV19; CDR3 protein: CASSIGGGPYEQYF; CDR3 DNA: TGTGCCAGTAGTATAGGAGGGGGGCCCTACGAGCAGTACTTC
clone size: many; J gene: TRBJ2-7; D gene: -; V gene: TRBV2; CDR3 protein: CASSDYEQYF; CDR3 DNA: TGTGCCAGCAGTGATTACGAGCAGTACTTC
clone size: -; J gene: TRBJ2-2; D gene: -; V gene: TRBV5-1; CDR3 protein: CASSGRENGELFF; CDR3 DNA: TGCGCCAGCAGCGGCCGGGAAAACGGGGAGCTGTTTTTT
clone size: few; J gene: TRBJ1-1; D gene: TRBD1; V gene: TRBV2; CDR3 protein: CATSGTEGVEAFF; CDR3 DNA: TGTGCCACTTCCGGGACAGAGGGTGTTGAAGCTTTCTTT
clone size: few; J gene: TRBJ2-7; D gene: -; V gene: TRBV5-5; CDR3 protein: CASSFSTRPGGHEQYF; CDR3 DNA: TGTGCCAGCAGCTTCTCGACCCGTCCCGGGGGCCACGAGCAGTACTTC
clone size: -; J gene: TRBJ1-5; D gene: TRBD1; V gene: TRBV7-2; CDR3 protein: CASSLQGDQPQHF; CDR3 DNA: TGTGCCAGCAGCTTACAGGGGGATCAGCCCCAGCATTTT
clone size: once; J gene: TRBJ1-5; D gene: -; V gene: TRBV28; CDR3 protein: CASSLGGKGNQPQHF; CDR3 DNA: TGTGCCAGCAGTTTAGGCGGGAAGGGCAATCAGCCCCAGCATTTT
clone size: -; J gene: TRBJ2-7; D gene: -; V gene: TRBV5-4; CDR3 protein: CASSLGLQGVDEQYF; CDR3 DNA: TGTGCCAGCAGCTTGGGTCTACAGGGTGTGGACGAGCAGTACTTC
clone size: -; J gene: TRBJ2-2; D gene: -; V gene: TRBV7-6; CDR3 protein: CASSLDQGGHTGELFF; CDR3 DNA: TGTGCCAGCAGCTTAGACCAGGGAGGACACACCGGGGAGCTGTTTTTT
clone size: once; J gene: TRBJ2-2; D gene: -; V gene: TRBV6-5; CDR3 protein: CASSSARQNTGELFF; CDR3 DNA: TGTGCCAGCAGTTCCGCTCGACAGAACACCGGGGAGCTGTTTTTT
clone size: few; J gene: TRBJ2-3; D gene: TRBD2; V gene: TRBV29-1; CDR3 protein: CSISGLAVTDTQYF; CDR3 DNA: TGCAGCATCTCGGGACTAGCGGTCACAGATACGCAGTATTTT
clone size: many; J gene: TRBJ2-1; D gene: -; V gene: TRBV25-1; CDR3 protein: CASSVPGPTTNEQFF; CDR3 DNA: TGTGCCAGCAGTGTCCCGGGGCCCACTACCAATGAGCAGTTCTTC
clone size: once; J gene: TRBJ2-1; D gene: TRBD1; V gene: TRBV19; CDR3 protein: CASSVRQGFEQFF; CDR3 DNA: TGTGCCAGTAGTGTTCGACAGGGTTTTGAGCAGTTCTTC
clone size: -; J gene: TRBJ1-2; D gene: -; V gene: TRBV12-1; CDR3 protein: CASSPTHGYTF; CDR3 DNA: TGTGCCAGCAGCCCTACCCATGGCTACACCTTC
clone size: -; J gene: TRBJ2-6; D gene: -; V gene: TRBV15; CDR3 protein: CATSRDRSSGANVLTF; CDR3 DNA: TGTGCCACCAGCAGGGACCGGTCCTCTGGGGCCAACGTCCTGACTTTC
clone size: -; J gene: TRBJ2-2; D gene: -; V gene: TRBV7-3; CDR3 protein: CASSLTGGAFIGELFF; CDR3 DNA: TGTGCCAGCAGCTTAACTGGGGGCGCTTTCATCGGGGAGCTGTTTTTT
clone size: few; J gene: TRBJ1-1; D gene: -; V gene: TRBV19; CDR3 protein: CASSIGLYTEAFF; CDR3 DNA: TGTGCCAGTAGTATAGGGTTGTACACTGAAGCTTTCTTT
clone size: -; J gene: TRBJ1-2; D gene: -; V gene: TRBV28; CDR3 protein: CASAGGLLDYGYTF; CDR3 DNA: TGTGCCAGCGCCGGGGGGCTTCTCGACTATGGCTACACCTTC
clone size: -; J gene: TRBJ2-2; D gene: -; V gene: TRBV2; CDR3 protein: CASSRTTETGELFF; CDR3 DNA: TGTGCCAGCAGTAGAACGACAGAAACGGGGGAGCTGTTTTTT
clone size: -; J gene: TRBJ2-1; D gene: TRBD2; V gene: TRBV5-4; CDR3 protein: CASSWGLAGGPNEQFF; CDR3 DNA: TGTGCCAGCAGCTGGGGCCTAGCGGGAGGGCCCAATGAGCAGTTCTTC
clone size: many; J gene: TRBJ2-1; D gene: -; V gene: TRBV29-1; CDR3 protein: CSVEGSGYNEQFF; CDR3 DNA: TGCAGCGTTGAGGGTAGCGGTTACAATGAGCAGTTCTTC
clone size: once; J gene: TRBJ1-4; D gene: -; V gene: TRBV27; CDR3 protein: CASNLSEKLFF; CDR3 DNA: TGTGCCAGCAACTTGAGTGAAAAACTGTTTTTT
clone size: -; J gene: TRBJ2-1; D gene: -; V gene: TRBV18; CDR3 protein: CASSPTGGSRVYNEQFF; CDR3 DNA: TGTGCCAGCTCACCAACGGGCGGGTCGAGGGTCTACAATGAGCAGTTCTTC
clone size: many; J gene: TRBJ2-7; D gene: -; V gene: TRBV18; CDR3 protein: CASSPTSGEQYF; CDR3 DNA: TGTGCCAGCTCACCAACCAGCGGCGAGCAGTACTTC
clone size: many; J gene: TRBJ2-1; D gene: -; V gene: TRBV9; CDR3 protein: CASSVGAPSSYNEQFF; CDR3 DNA: TGTGCCAGCAGCGTAGGAGCCCCGAGCTCCTACAATGAGCAGTTCTTC
clone size: once; J gene: TRBJ2-5; D gene: -; V gene: TRBV6-1; CDR3 protein: CASSDLGYRKETQYF; CDR3 DNA: TGTGCCAGCAGTGATCTTGGGTATAGGAAGGAGACCCAGTACTTC
clone size: -; J gene: TRBJ2-7; D gene: -; V gene: TRBV29-1; CDR3 protein: CSLSPDRTRPYEQYF; CDR3 DNA: TGCAGCCTATCACCGGATAGGACGAGGCCCTACGAGCAGTACTTC
clone size: -; J gene: TRBJ2-1; D gene: -; V gene: TRBV11-2; CDR3 protein: CASSFWGNEQFF; CDR3 DNA: TGTGCCAGCAGCTTTTGGGGGAATGAGCAGTTCTTC
clone size: few; J gene: TRBJ2-1; D gene: -; V gene: TRBV15; CDR3 protein: CATSREAGWYNEQFF; CDR3 DNA: TGTGCCACCAGCAGAGAGGCGGGGTGGTACAATGAGCAGTTCTTC
clone size: few; J gene: TRBJ1-5; D gene: -; V gene: TRBV28; CDR3 protein: CASREGDQPQHF; CDR3 DNA: TGTGCCAGCAGGGAGGGGGATCAGCCCCAGCATTTT